This TCR beta chain is drawn from a study of blood T cells in healthy people across ages. The use of a sample-barcoded 5' primer and a J-beta primer mix characterized a second PCR of about 6 to 11 cycles. Carrying 12 random nucleotides, a template-switch adaptor labeled each individual cDNA molecule. TCRdb re-called the 5' RACE reads through MiXCR, storing one row per CDR3 protein. Of roughly 700,000 distinct CDR3 sequences listed, 25% are singletons. Germline CDR1 reads SGHDT; CDR2 reads YYEEEE. V trimming: 0 bases; J trimming: 2 bases; junction bases outside the gene matches: 5. The length of the CDR3 is 16 residues. The same sample was also used in a study of T cells of mothers and their children.

Sequenced material: blood. This TCR was recovered from a boy younger than 18 in good health. The chain is built from TRBV5-6 and TRBJ2-3, with 8 bases identical to TRBD2. CDR3 loop: CASSLGIAGITDTQYF. The CDR3 DNA reads TGTGCCAGCAGCTTGGGGATAGCGGGGATCACAGATACGCAGTATTTT.